The 29 T cell receptor beta chains reported below all come from one sample, sequenced in a study of CD8+CD57+ T cells in acquired aplastic anemia. TCR beta VDJ and CDR3 were profiled, and genomic DNA was the template. MiXCR, applied by TCRdb to the reads, yields one record per CDR3 protein. The profile shows some 180,000 distinct CDR3 sequences, 45% to 50% of them singletons. The sample was sorted CD4+, CD8+, or CD8+CD57+ T cells (not recorded which) from PBMCs. These TCRs come from a human donor in good health.

This clonotype was detected only a few times. The rearrangement uses TRBV30 and TRBJ2-7, with 7 bases lining up with TRBD2. CDR1 is GTSNPN and CDR2 is SVGIG in the germline V gene (reference sequence). The CDR3 sequence is 14 residues long. The trim removed 4 bases at V and 0 bases at J, leaving 6 bases unmatched. CDR3: CAWKRGVNSYEQYF. Here the CDR3 DNA reads TGTGCCTGGAAGCGGGGAGTTAACTCCTACGAGCAGTACTTC.

This clonotype was picked up one time. This rearrangement joins TRBV12-3 or TRBV12-4 to TRBJ1-1, with D possibly being TRBD1 (5 bases). This CDR3 spans 14 amino acids. Trimming removed 3 bases from V and 4 bases from J, with 12 bases in between. The CDR3 nucleotides are TGTGCCAGCAGTTTCAACGACAGAGGCACTGAAGCTTTCTTT. This encodes CASSFNDRGTEAFF.

The chain carries TRBV19 and TRBJ1-2; D is perhaps TRBD1 (6 bases). V was trimmed by 7 bases and J by 4 bases, leaving 13 bases between them. The length of the CDR3 is 13 residues. The V gene's germline CDR1 is LNHDA and CDR2 SQIVND (reference sequence). The CDR3 loop is CASTRTVGYGYTF. CDR3 nucleotide sequence: TGTGCCAGTACCCGGACAGTGGGCTATGGCTACACCTTC. Together with reference TRBV19 and TRBJ1-2, the CDR3 gives the full variable domain: DGGITQSPKYLFRKEGQNVTLSCEQNLNHDAMYWYRQDPGQGLRLIYYSQIVNDFQKGDIAEGYSVSREKKESFPLTVTSAQKNPTAFYLCASTRTVGYGYTFGSGTRLTVV.

This clonotype appeared once. The chain uses TRBV25-1 and TRBJ2-7, with TRBD1 matching over 11 bases. CDR1 is MGHDK and CDR2 is SYGVNS in the germline V gene. This CDR3 is 14 amino acids long. CDR3 amino acids: CARGRTGGPYEQYF. The CDR3 bases are TGTGCTAGAGGCCGGACAGGGGGCCCCTACGAGCAGTACTTC.

The CDR3 nucleotides are TGTGCCATCAGTGCTGGGGGATCGGGTGAGCAGTTCTTC. It encodes CAISAGGSGEQFF. This chain joins TRBV10-3 and TRBJ2-1, with D tentatively TRBD1 or TRBD2 (5 bases each). Between the trimmed V and J ends, which lost 4 bases and 9 bases, there was a span of 13 bases. The germline CDR1 and CDR2 sequences are ENHRY and SYGVKD. The CDR3 extends over 13 amino acids.

This clonotype was detected a few times. This chain connects TRBV30 to TRBJ1-6; 7 bases fit TRBD1. The V segment lost 6 bases and the J segment 10 bases; nucleotides outside the gene matches: 12. This CDR3 is 14 amino acids long. Per germline, CDR1 GTSNPN and CDR2 SVGIG (reference sequence). CDR3 DNA: TGTGCCTGCCAAAGGGGGCCCGGTGGGTCACCCCTCCACTTT. This codes for CACQRGPGGSPLHF.

This clonotype was found many times. This chain connects TRBV14 to TRBJ2-4; 14 bases align to TRBD2. The CDR3 is 15 amino acids. Trimming cost V 5 bases and J 11 bases; bases outside gene matches: 8. The germline V gene has CDR1 SGHDN and CDR2 FVKESK. This CDR3 reads CASSTGLAGGGVQYF. Written as DNA, the CDR3 is TGTGCCAGCAGCACAGGACTAGCGGGAGGAGGGGTTCAGTACTTC. The full variable domain, completed using reference TRBV14 and TRBJ2-4, is EAGVTQFPSHSVIEKGQTVTLRCDPISGHDNLYWYRRVMGKEIKFLLHFVKESKQDESGMPNNRFLAERTGGTYSTLKVQPAELEDSGVYFCASSTGLAGGGVQYFGAGTRLSVL.

This clonotype was observed once. The CDR3: CASSWGTVMNTEAFF. CDR3 in DNA: TGCGCCAGCAGTTGGGGGACAGTTATGAACACTGAAGCTTTCTTT. The V and J genes are TRBV5-1 and TRBJ1-1, with 7 bases fitting TRBD1. CDR3 length equals 15 residues. V was pared by 5 bases and J by 0 bases, with 7 bases of the junction left unmatched. In germline, CDR1 is SGHRS, CDR2 YFSETQ.

This sequence joins TRBV11-2 and TRBJ2-7; D is ambiguous. The CDR3 runs 14 residues. Per germline, CDR1 SGHAT and CDR2 FQNNGV. V was pared by 0 bases and J by 0 bases, with 6 bases between. For the CDR3, the DNA is TGTGCCAGCAGCTTAGACAGGAACTCCTACGAGCAGTACTTC. This sequence encodes CASSLDRNSYEQYF.

J is TRBJ1-4 and V is TRBV15; tentative D call: TRBD1 (6 bases). The CDR3 length is 15 residues. Trimming shortened V by 0 bases and J by 5 bases, and 10 bases separated the two germline ends. Germline V CDR1 and CDR2: LNHNV, YYDKDF (reference sequence). The CDR3 loop is CATSRDGQRNEKLFF. The CDR3 DNA follows: TGTGCCACCAGCAGAGATGGACAGCGGAATGAAAAACTGTTTTTT.

The chain uses TRBV29-1 and TRBJ1-1, with unresolved D. There are 11 residues in the CDR3. Per the germline V gene, CDR1 is SQVTM and CDR2 is ANQGSEA. Trimming removed 4 bases from V and 8 bases from J, with 11 bases in between. The CDR3 sequence is CSVVSGVEAFF. The CDR3, as DNA: TGCAGCGTTGTATCCGGGGTAGAAGCTTTCTTT.

At least ten counts were recorded for this clonotype. The CDR3 is CASRPITGNTEAFF. The DNA of the CDR3 is TGCGCCAGCAGACCTATAACGGGGAACACTGAAGCTTTCTTT. The J gene is TRBJ1-1, the V gene TRBV5-1; no clear D gene. The length of the CDR3 is 14 residues. The germline V gene has CDR1 SGHRS and CDR2 YFSETQ. Trimming cost V 5 bases and J 1 base, with 12 bases left between them.

This clonotype came up once. V gene TRBV25-1 combines with J gene TRBJ1-1; D gene unclear. V was pared by 4 bases and J by 0 bases, with 6 bases between. This CDR3 comprises 13 residues. Germline values: CDR1 MGHDK, CDR2 SYGVNS. The CDR3 reads CASSVLMNTEAFF. The DNA for the CDR3 is TGTGCCAGCAGTGTACTCATGAACACTGAAGCTTTCTTT.

This clonotype was seen many times. The chain joins TRBV7-3 to TRBJ2-5; 7 bases are a match to TRBD1. The CDR3 has 13 amino acids. V was pared by 5 bases and J by 4 bases, with 4 bases of the junction left unmatched. Germline V lookup: CDR1 SGHTA, CDR2 FQGTGA. CDR3 in DNA: TGTGCCAGCAGCAGGGACAGACGAGAGACCCAGTACTTC. Protein product: CASSRDRRETQYF. The whole variable domain, remainder taken from reference TRBV7-3 and TRBJ2-5, is GAGVSQTPSNKVTEKGKYVELRCDPISGHTALYWYRQSLGQGPEFLIYFQGTGAADDSGLPNDRFFAVRPEGSVSTLKIQRTERGDSAVYLCASSRDRRETQYFGPGTRLLVL.

This chain links TRBV19 with TRBJ2-1; D is possibly TRBD1 or TRBD2 (5 bases each). The CDR3 length is 15 residues. Germline V lookup: CDR1 LNHDA, CDR2 SQIVND (reference sequence). Trimming removed 8 bases at V and 0 bases at J, with 14 bases between. For the CDR3, the DNA is TGTGCCAGTTGGGACGCCCGTAGCTCCTACAATGAGCAGTTCTTC. Its protein product is CASWDARSSYNEQFF.

This clonotype came up many times. The CDR3 sequence is CASSFQGLGGNTIYF. The CDR3 coding sequence is TGCGCCAGCAGCTTCCAGGGATTGGGCGGAAACACCATATATTTT. The chain joins TRBV5-1 to TRBJ1-3; possibly TRBD1 for D (5 bases). The germline V and J ends were trimmed by 2 bases and 4 bases, with 13 bases remaining between them. The CDR3 has 15 amino acids. Per the germline V gene, CDR1 is SGHRS and CDR2 is YFSETQ.

This sequence joins TRBV29-1 and TRBJ1-1; D is unclear. V shed 7 bases and J shed 0 bases, with 12 bases lying between them. The CDR3 runs 13 residues. The germline gives CDR1 SQVTM, CDR2 ANQGSEA. DNA for the CDR3: TGCAGCGCCTCTAAAGTTCTGAACACTGAAGCTTTCTTT. Protein: CSASKVLNTEAFF.

This clonotype was recorded many times. The V and J genes are TRBV6-1 and TRBJ1-6; D gene ambiguous. This CDR3 spans 16 amino acids. V was cut by 6 bases and J by 2 bases, with 14 bases left in between. The germline V gene has CDR1 MNHNS and CDR2 SASEGT. This chain's CDR3 is CASRAKRATYNSPLHF. CDR3 bases: TGTGCCAGCAGGGCAAAACGAGCTACCTATAATTCACCCCTCCACTTT.

The gene calls are TRBV12-3 or TRBV12-4 and TRBJ1-2; D not certain. This CDR3 is built from 12 residues. The V end was cut by 5 bases, the J end by 8 bases, with 12 bases between. The DNA of the CDR3 is TGTGCCAGCAGTCTCTCGGTAAGGGGCTACACCTTC. It is translated as CASSLSVRGYTF.

This chain joins TRBV5-1 and TRBJ2-7; D is perhaps TRBD2 (5 bases). Germline assignment: CDR1 SGHRS and CDR2 YFSETQ. This CDR3 is 14 amino acids long. The V and J ends lost 0 bases and 2 bases respectively, with 9 bases between them. CDR3 DNA: TGCGCCAGCAGCTTGGCAGCGGTAACCTACGAGCAGTACTTC. Residues: CASSLAAVTYEQYF.

This rearrangement joins TRBV25-1 to TRBJ1-1; TRBD1 might be the D (5 bases). There are 15 residues in the CDR3. Trimming took 1 base from V and 1 from J, leaving 10 bases between them. Germline assignment: CDR1 MGHDK and CDR2 SYGVNS. CDR3 in amino acids: CASSEWAGSNTEAFF. CDR3 nucleotides: TGTGCCAGCAGTGAATGGGCAGGGTCGAACACTGAAGCTTTCTTT.

The chain couples TRBV5-1 to TRBJ2-3; D is tentatively TRBD1 or TRBD2 (5 bases each). The V gene lost 3 bases and the J gene lost 7 bases, with 24 bases spanning the gap. The CDR3 extends over 17 amino acids. Germline V lookup: CDR1 SGHRS, CDR2 YFSETQ. The CDR3 DNA reads TGCGCCAGCAGCTGGGACCTGCCAGACTACAACCAGAATACGCAGTATTTT. Amino acid sequence: CASSWDLPDYNQNTQYF.

A single count supports this clonotype. A much more abundant neighbour one base away suggests this may be a read error. This sequence joins TRBV4-1 and TRBJ2-2, with 7 bases matching TRBD1. The CDR3 extends over 15 amino acids. In germline, CDR1 is MGHRA, CDR2 YSYEKL. The CDR3 region is CASSQIRGNTGELLF. CDR3 coding DNA: TGCGCCAGCAGCCAGATCAGGGGGAACACCGGGGAGCTGCTTTTT.

The J gene is TRBJ1-3, the V gene TRBV2; tentatively, D is TRBD1 (6 bases). This CDR3 has 14 amino acids. CDR1 and CDR2 from the germline V gene are SNHLY and FYNNEI. The V end was cut by 7 bases, the J end by 3 bases, with 13 bases between. The CDR3 DNA sequence: TGTGCCAGCAAAGACAGGCCCAATGGAAACACCATATATTTT. Translated: CASKDRPNGNTIYF. The full variable domain, rest sourced from reference TRBV2 and TRBJ1-3, is EPEVTQTPSHQVTQMGQEVILRCVPISNHLYFYWYRQILGQKVEFLVSFYNNEISEKSEIFDDQFSVERPDGSNFTLKIRSTKLEDSAMYFCASKDRPNGNTIYFGEGSWLTVV.

V usage is TRBV2 and J usage is TRBJ1-1; D remains unclear. This CDR3 is built from 14 residues. Germline V gene sequence: CDR1 SNHLY, CDR2 FYNNEI. The ends were cut back, 6 bases at V and 4 bases at J, with 15 bases in the middle. The CDR3 DNA sequence: TGTGCCAGCAGCTCGGCGGGAGGGAGCACTGAAGCTTTCTTT. It specifies CASSSAGGSTEAFF.

This clonotype was picked up many times. The chain couples TRBV20-1 to TRBJ1-5, with 8 bases aligning to TRBD1. CDR3 size: 16 residues. The junction had 8 bases not matched to a gene; V was cut back by 2 bases and J by 2 bases. Germline V gene data show CDR1 as DFQATT and CDR2 as SNEGSKA (reference sequence). The CDR3 DNA reads as TGCAGTGCTAGATTACCCGGACAGGGAGGCAATCAGCCCCAGCATTTT. This sequence encodes CSARLPGQGGNQPQHF.

V gene TRBV29-1 combines with J gene TRBJ2-3; D gene ambiguous. Germline V gene data show CDR1 as SQVTM and CDR2 as ANQGSEA. CDR3 length: 13 residues. V lost 4 bases and J 4 bases, leaving 12 bases between the germline ends. The CDR3 spells CSVAQTFADTQYF. Written as DNA, the CDR3 is TGCAGCGTTGCCCAGACTTTCGCAGATACGCAGTATTTT.

This clonotype has a count of ten or more. J is TRBJ2-1 and V is TRBV20-1; 10 nucleotides line up with TRBD2. V gave up 1 base and J gave up 3 bases; unmatched junction bases: 3. The CDR3 runs 15 residues. Germline values: CDR1 DFQATT, CDR2 SNEGSKA (reference sequence). CDR3 DNA: TGCAGTGCTAGAGTGTGGACTAGCGGCTACAATGAGCAGTTCTTC. Its protein is CSARVWTSGYNEQFF.

The chain combines TRBV20-1 with TRBJ2-1, with D perhaps TRBD2 (6 bases). V was clipped by 1 base and J by 5 bases, with 12 bases between them. Per the germline V gene, CDR1 is DFQATT and CDR2 is SNEGSKA (reference sequence). This CDR3 spans 14 amino acids. The CDR3 DNA reads TGCAGTGCTAGAGTTACGGGACTGCACAATGAGCAGTTCTTC. This encodes CSARVTGLHNEQFF.